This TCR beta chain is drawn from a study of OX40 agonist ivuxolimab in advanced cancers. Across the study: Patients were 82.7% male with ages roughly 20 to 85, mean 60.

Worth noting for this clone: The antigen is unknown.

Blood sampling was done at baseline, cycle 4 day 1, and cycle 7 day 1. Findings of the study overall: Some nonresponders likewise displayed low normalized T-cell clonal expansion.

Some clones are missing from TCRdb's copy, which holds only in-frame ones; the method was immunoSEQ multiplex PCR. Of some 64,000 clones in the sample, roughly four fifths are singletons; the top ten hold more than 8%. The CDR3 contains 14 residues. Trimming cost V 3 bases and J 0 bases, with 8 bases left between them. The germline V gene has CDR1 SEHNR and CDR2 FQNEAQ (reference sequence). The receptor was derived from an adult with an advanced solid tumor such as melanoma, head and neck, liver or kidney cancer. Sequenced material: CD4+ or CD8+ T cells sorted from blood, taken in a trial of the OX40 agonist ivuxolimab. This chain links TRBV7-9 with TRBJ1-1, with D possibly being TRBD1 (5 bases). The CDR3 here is CASSFGGMNTEAFF. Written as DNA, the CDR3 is TGTGCCAGCAGCTTCGGGGGAATGAACACTGAAGCTTTCTTT.